This TCR beta chain came from a study of cytomegalovirus exposure and HLA in healthy donors. The study ran its PCR with 60 Vbeta and 13 Jbeta primers. Method: immunoSEQ multiplex PCR; TCRdb's copy keeps in-frame clones and lacks some. Of some 160,000 clones in the sample, just over 75% are singletons; the top ten hold less than 2%. The germline V gene has CDR1 SNHLY and CDR2 FYNNEI. The CDR3 contains 17 residues. Trimming removed 6 bases from V and 3 bases from J; junction bases left unmatched: 15. The sample comprised PBMCs. The origin of this receptor is a man in his forties or fifties in good health and CMV-seronegative. The chain joins TRBV2 to TRBJ1-1; 8 bases map to TRBD1. CDR3 coding DNA: TGTGCCAGCAGGGGGGACGGACCAGGGGGCATCTACACTGAAGCTTTCTTT. Protein sequence: CASRGDGPGGIYTEAFF.